The 8 T cell receptor beta chains presented below share a single source sample, sequenced in a study of T-cell reconstitution after alpha-beta-depleted transplantation in children. Unique molecular identifiers featured in how the TCRbeta library was prepared. One entry per CDR3 protein results from TCRdb running MiXCR on the PCR reads. The sample has around 600,000 distinct CDR3 sequences; approximately 16% are singletons. The specimen comprised PBMCs from the stem cell graft donor, sampled from the stem cell graft. These TCRs come from a human donor who donated a stem cell graft to a child with acute myeloid leukemia.

This clonotype was counted at least ten times. The chain employs TRBV7-8 and TRBJ1-1; a weak D match, TRBD1 (5 bases). Trimming stripped 0 bases from V and 1 base from J, with 12 bases between. The CDR3 extends over 16 amino acids. Looked up from germline, CDR1 is SGHVS and CDR2 is FQNEAQ. This CDR3 reads CASSLANRQSNTEAFF. The CDR3 DNA is TGTGCCAGCAGCTTAGCCAACCGACAGTCGAACACTGAAGCTTTCTTT.

The chain has TRBV20-1 and TRBJ2-5, with a possible D match to TRBD2 (7 bases). Between the trimmed V and J ends, which lost 0 bases and 4 bases, there was a span of 15 bases. Germline V gives CDR1 DFQATT, CDR2 SNEGSKA (reference sequence). The CDR3 loop spans 15 amino acids. The DNA of the CDR3 is TGCAGTGCTAGAGATCCACGCGGGGGCGGAGAGACCCAGTACTTC. It translates to CSARDPRGGGETQYF.

This clonotype was seen repeatedly, ten times or more. The rearrangement uses TRBV10-3 and TRBJ1-2, with D perhaps TRBD1 (5 bases). Per germline, CDR1 ENHRY and CDR2 SYGVKD. CDR3 length: 13 residues. V lost 11 bases and J 3 bases, leaving 16 bases between the germline ends. CDR3 nucleotide sequence: TGTGCCTGTAAGGGGACGGACTACTATGGCTACACCTTC. Its protein is CACKGTDYYGYTF.

This clonotype showed up many times. This chain links TRBV20-1 with TRBJ2-7; 8 nucleotides align to TRBD2. The CDR3 covers 13 residues. With V trimmed by 1 base and J by 11 bases, 10 bases remained unmatched. Germline CDR1 reads DFQATT; CDR2 reads SNEGSKA (reference sequence). CDR3: CSARVAGSGSEYF. The CDR3 DNA follows: TGCAGTGCTAGAGTCGCCGGGAGCGGGAGCGAGTACTTC.

This clonotype was recorded at least ten times. The V call is TRBV12-3 or TRBV12-4, the J call TRBJ2-2, with 11 bases matching TRBD2. CDR3 length equals 16 residues. The V and J ends lost 0 bases and 6 bases, in that order; junction bases with no gene match: 3. CDR3 coding DNA: TGTGCCAGCAGTTTAGCAAGGACTAGCGGGTCCGGGGAGCTGTTTTTT. Amino acid sequence: CASSLARTSGSGELFF.

This clonotype was seen ten or more times. The chain recombines TRBV20-1 with TRBJ2-1, with D possibly being TRBD1 (7 bases). This CDR3 is built from 14 residues. The germline gives CDR1 DFQATT, CDR2 SNEGSKA (reference sequence). V lost 3 bases, J lost 5 bases, and 14 bases lay in between. The CDR3 DNA reads as TGCAGTGCTAGTCGACAGGGAGGTCACAATGAGCAGTTCTTC. Protein product: CSASRQGGHNEQFF.

This clonotype was found a few times. J is TRBJ1-5 and V is TRBV5-1; D is uncertain. V was shortened by 0 bases and J by 5 bases, with 12 bases between the two germline ends. The CDR3 is 15 amino acids. CDR1 is SGHRS and CDR2 is YFSETQ in the germline V gene. The CDR3 DNA reads TGCGCCAGCAGCTTGGACTCGTCGGGAGATCAGCCCCAGCATTTT. It yields the protein CASSLDSSGDQPQHF.

The genes are TRBV6-2 or TRBV6-3 and TRBJ2-7; TRBD2 is a possible D gene (6 bases). The CDR3 sequence is 15 residues long. The V end lost 2 bases, the J end lost 1 base, and 12 bases lay between the germline ends. Germline V gene lookup returns CDR1 MNHEY and CDR2 SVGEGT. The CDR3 coding sequence is TGTGCCAGCAGTTACGGGGACTTCCTTTCCTACGAGCAGTACTTC. This encodes CASSYGDFLSYEQYF.